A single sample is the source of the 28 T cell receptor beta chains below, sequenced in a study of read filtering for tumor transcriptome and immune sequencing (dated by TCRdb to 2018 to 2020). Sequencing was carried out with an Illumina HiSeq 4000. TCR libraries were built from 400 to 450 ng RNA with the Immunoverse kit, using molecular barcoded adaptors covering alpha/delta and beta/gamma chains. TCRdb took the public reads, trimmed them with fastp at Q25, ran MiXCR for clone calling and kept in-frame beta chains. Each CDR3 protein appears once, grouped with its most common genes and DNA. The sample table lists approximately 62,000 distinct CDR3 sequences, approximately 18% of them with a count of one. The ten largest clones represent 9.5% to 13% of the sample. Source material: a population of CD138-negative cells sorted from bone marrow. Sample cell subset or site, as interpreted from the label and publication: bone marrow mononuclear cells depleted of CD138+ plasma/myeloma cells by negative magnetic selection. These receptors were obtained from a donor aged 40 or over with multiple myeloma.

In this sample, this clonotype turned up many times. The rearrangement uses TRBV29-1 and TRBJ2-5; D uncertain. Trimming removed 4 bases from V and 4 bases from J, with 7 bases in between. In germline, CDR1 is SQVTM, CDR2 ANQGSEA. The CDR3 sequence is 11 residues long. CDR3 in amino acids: CSVGVSETQYF. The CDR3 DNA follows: TGCAGCGTTGGGGTTTCAGAGACCCAGTACTTC.

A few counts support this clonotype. CDR3 bases: TGTGCCAGCAGCACAACCGCTACAGGGGCGGCAGATACGCAGTATTTT. Translation gives CASSTTATGAADTQYF. This sequence joins TRBV3-1 and TRBJ2-3, with 7 bases fitting TRBD1. The trim removed 5 bases at V and 4 bases at J, leaving 12 bases unmatched. CDR1 is LGHDT and CDR2 is YNNKEL in the germline V gene (reference sequence). This CDR3 region has 16 residues.

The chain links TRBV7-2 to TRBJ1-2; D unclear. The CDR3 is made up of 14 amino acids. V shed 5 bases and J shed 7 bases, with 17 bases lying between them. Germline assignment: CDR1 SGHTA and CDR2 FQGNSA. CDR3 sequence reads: CASSTPEKVGGYTF. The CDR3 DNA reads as TGTGCCAGCAGCACCCCCGAAAAAGTCGGTGGCTACACCTTC. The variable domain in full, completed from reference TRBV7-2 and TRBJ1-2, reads GAGVSQSPSNKVTEKGKDVELRCDPISGHTALYWYRQSLGQGLEFLIYFQGNSAPDKSGLPSDRFSAERTGGSVSTLTIQRTQQEDSAVYLCASSTPEKVGGYTFGSGTRLTVV.

This chain's CDR3 is CASSDDRDEQFF. CDR3 in DNA: TGTGCCAGCAGCGATGATAGGGATGAGCAGTTCTTC. The chain combines TRBV14 with TRBJ2-1, with D unresolved. This CDR3 has 12 residues. CDR1 and CDR2 from the germline V gene are SGHDN and FVKESK. The V end lost 5 bases, the J end lost 8 bases, and 10 bases lay between the germline ends.

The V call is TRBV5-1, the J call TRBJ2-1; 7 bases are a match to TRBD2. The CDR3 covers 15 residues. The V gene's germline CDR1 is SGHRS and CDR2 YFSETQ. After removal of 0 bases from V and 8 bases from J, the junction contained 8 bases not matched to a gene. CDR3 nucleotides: TGCGCCAGCAGCTTGGGAGGCGGGAGTAAAGATGAGCAGTTCTTC. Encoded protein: CASSLGGGSKDEQFF.

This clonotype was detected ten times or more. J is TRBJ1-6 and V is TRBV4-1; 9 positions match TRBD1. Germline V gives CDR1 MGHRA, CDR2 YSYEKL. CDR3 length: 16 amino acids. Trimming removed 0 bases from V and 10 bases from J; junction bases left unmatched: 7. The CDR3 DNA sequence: TGCGCCAGCAGCCAAGACACAGGGGGCAAGGGATCACCCCTCCACTTT. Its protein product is CASSQDTGGKGSPLHF.

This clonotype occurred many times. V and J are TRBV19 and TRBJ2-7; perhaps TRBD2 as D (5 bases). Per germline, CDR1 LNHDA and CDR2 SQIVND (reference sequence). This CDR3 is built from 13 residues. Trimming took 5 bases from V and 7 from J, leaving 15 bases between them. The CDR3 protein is CASSLSGFGEQYF. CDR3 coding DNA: TGTGCCAGTAGTTTGAGCGGCTTTGGGGAGCAGTACTTC.

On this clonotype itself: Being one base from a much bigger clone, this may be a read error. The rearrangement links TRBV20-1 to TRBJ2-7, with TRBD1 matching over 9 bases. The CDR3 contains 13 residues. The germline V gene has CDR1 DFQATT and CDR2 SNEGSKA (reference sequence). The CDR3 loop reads CSPSGDRVSEQYF. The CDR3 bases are TGCAGTCCTAGTGGGGACAGGGTCTCCGAGCAGTACTTC.

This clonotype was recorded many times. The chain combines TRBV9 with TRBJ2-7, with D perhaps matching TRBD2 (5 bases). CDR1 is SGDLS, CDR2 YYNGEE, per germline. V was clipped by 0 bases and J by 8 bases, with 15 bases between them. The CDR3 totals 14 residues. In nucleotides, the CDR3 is TGTGCCAGCAGCGTAGCTGGAATGGGAGCCCAGCAGTACTTC. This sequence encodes CASSVAGMGAQQYF.

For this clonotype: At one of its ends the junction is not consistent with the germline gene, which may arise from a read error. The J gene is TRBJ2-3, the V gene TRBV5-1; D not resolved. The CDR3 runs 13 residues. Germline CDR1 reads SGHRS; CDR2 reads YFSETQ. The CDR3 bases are TGCGCCAGCAGCCCGGAAACCACAGATACGCGGTATTTT. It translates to CASSPETTDTRYF.

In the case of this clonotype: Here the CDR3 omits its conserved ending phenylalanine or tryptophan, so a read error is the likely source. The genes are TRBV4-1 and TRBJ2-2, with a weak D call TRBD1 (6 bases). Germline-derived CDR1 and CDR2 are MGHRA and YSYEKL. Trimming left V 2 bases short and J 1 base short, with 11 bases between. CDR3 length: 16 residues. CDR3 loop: CASSQRGLRNTGELFS. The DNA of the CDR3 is TGCGCCAGCAGCCAAAGGGGGTTGAGGAACACCGGGGAGCTGTTTTCT.

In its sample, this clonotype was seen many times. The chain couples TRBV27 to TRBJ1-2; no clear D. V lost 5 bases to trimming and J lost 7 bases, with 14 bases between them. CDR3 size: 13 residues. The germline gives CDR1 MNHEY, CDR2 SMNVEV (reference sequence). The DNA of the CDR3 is TGTGCCAGCAGTGCCGAGTCCTGGACTGGCTACACCTTC. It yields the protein CASSAESWTGYTF.

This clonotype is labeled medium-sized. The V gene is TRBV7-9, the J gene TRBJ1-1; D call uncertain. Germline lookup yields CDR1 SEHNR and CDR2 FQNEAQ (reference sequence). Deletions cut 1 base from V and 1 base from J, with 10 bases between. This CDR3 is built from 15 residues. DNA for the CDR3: TGTGCCAGCAGCTTAGGGGGAGTTAGGAACACTGAAGCTTTCTTT. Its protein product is CASSLGGVRNTEAFF.

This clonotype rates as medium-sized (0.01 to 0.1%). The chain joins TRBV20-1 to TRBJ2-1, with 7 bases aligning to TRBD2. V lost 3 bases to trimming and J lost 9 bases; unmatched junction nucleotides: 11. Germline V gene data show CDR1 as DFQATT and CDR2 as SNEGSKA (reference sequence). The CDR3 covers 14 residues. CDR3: CSASAGATRGEQFF. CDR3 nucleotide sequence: TGCAGTGCTAGTGCGGGAGCCACACGGGGTGAGCAGTTCTTC.

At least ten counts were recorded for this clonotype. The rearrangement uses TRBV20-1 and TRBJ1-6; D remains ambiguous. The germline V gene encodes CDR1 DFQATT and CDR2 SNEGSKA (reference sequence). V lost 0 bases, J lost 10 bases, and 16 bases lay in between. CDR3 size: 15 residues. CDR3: CSARDRSSRGSPLHF. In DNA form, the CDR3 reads TGCAGTGCTAGAGATAGGAGCAGCCGAGGATCACCCCTCCACTTT.

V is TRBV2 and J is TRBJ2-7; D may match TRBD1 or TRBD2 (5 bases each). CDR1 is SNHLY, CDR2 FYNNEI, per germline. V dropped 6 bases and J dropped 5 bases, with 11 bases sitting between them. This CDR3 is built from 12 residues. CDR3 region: CASRGDPDEQYF. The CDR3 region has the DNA TGTGCCAGCAGGGGGGACCCGGACGAGCAGTACTTC.

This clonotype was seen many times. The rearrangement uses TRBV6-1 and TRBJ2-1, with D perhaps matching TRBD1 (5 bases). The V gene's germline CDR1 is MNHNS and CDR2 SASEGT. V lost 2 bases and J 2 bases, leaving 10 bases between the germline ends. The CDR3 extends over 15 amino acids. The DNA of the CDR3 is TGTGCCAGCAGTGAATCTGGGGCCCCCTACAATGAGCAGTTCTTC. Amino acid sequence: CASSESGAPYNEQFF.

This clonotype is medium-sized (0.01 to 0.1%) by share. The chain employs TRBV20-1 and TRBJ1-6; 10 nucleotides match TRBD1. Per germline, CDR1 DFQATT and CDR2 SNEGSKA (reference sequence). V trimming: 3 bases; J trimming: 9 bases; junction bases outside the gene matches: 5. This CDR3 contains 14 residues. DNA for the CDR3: TGCAGTGCTAGCCCGACAGGGGGCATTTCACCCCTCCACTTT. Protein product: CSASPTGGISPLHF.

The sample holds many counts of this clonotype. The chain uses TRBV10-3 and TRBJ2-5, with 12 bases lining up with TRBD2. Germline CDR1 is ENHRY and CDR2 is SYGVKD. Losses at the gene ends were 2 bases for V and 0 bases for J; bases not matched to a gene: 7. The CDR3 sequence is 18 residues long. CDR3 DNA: TGTGCCATCAGTGAGATCCTAGCGGGAGGGGGGTACCAAGAGACCCAGTACTTC. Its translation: CAISEILAGGGYQETQYF.

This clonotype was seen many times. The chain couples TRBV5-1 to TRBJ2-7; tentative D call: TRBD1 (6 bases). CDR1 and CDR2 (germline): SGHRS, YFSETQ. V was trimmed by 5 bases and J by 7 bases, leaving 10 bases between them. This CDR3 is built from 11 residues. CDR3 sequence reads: CASSSGAEQYF. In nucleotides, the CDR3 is TGCGCCAGCAGTTCAGGGGCTGAGCAGTACTTC.

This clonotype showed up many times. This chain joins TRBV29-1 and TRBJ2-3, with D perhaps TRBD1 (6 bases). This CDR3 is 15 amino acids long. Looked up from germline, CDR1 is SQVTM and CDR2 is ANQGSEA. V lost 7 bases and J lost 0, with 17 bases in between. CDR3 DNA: TGCAGCGCCACCCGACAGGAAATTAGCACAGATACGCAGTATTTT. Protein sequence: CSATRQEISTDTQYF.

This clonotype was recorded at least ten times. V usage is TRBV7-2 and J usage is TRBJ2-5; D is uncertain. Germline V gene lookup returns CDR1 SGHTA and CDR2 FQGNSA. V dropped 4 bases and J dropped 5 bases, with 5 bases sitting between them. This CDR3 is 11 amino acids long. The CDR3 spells CASSSRETQYF. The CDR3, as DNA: TGTGCCAGCAGCTCCAGGGAGACCCAGTACTTC.

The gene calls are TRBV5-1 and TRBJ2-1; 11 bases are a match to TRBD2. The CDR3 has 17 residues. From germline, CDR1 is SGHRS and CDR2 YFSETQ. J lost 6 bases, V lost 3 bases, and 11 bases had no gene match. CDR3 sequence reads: CASSWSQTGTSGNEQFF. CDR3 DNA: TGCGCCAGCAGCTGGAGCCAGACCGGGACTAGCGGCAATGAGCAGTTCTTC.

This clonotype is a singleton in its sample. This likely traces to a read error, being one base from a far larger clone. The CDR3 sequence: CASRRLAGVPQSF. The DNA for the CDR3 is TGTGCCAGCAGAAGACTAGCGGGGGTTCCACAGTCCTTC. The chain employs TRBV6-1 and TRBJ2-1, with 12 bases that match TRBD2. The CDR3 spans 13 residues. Looked up from germline, CDR1 is MNHNS and CDR2 is SASEGT.

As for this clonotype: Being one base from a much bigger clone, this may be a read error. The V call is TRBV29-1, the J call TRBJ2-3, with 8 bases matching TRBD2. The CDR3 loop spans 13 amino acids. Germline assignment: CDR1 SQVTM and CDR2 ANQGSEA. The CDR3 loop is CGARGGRTDTQYF. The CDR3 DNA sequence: TGCGGCGCACGGGGGGGGCGCACAGATACGCAGTATTTT.

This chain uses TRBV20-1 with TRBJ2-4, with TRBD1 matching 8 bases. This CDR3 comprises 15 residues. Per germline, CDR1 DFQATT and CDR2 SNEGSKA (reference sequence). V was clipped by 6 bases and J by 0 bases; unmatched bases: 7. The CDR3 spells CSALRQGPAKNIQYF. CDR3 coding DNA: TGCAGTGCCCTAAGACAGGGGCCAGCCAAAAACATTCAGTACTTC.

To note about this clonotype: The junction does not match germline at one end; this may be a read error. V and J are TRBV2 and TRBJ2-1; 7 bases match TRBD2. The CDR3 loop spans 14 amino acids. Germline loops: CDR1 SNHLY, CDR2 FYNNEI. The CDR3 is CASRVAGSYNEQLF. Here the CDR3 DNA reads TGTGCTAGCAGGGTAGCGGGTTCCTACAATGAGCAGCTCTTC.

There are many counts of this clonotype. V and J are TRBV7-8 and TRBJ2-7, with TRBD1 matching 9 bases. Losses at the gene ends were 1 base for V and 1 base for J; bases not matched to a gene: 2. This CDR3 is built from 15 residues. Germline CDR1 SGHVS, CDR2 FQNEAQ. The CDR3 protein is CASSLGTGESYEQYF. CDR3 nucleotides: TGTGCCAGCAGCTTAGGGACAGGGGAATCCTACGAGCAGTACTTC.